These 20 T cell receptor beta chains originate from one sample sequenced in a study of OX40 agonist ivuxolimab in advanced cancers. Sequencing was performed with immunoSEQ multiplex PCR; in TCRdb, only in-frame clones are kept and a portion is missing. The table includes 80,000 to 100,000 clones, around nine tenths detected once. The source was CD4+ or CD8+ T cells sorted from blood, collected in a trial of the OX40 agonist ivuxolimab. The receptors here all came from an adult with an advanced solid tumor such as melanoma, head and neck, liver or kidney cancer.

This clone was observed a single time. CDR3 in amino acids: CASSSVGAAGNTIYF. CDR3 in DNA: TGTGCCAGCAGCTCCGTAGGGGCAGCAGGAAACACCATATATTTT. V gene TRBV5-4 combines with J gene TRBJ1-3; perhaps TRBD1 as D (5 bases). Germline V CDR1 and CDR2: SGHNT, YYREEE (reference sequence). V was trimmed by 3 bases and J by 4 bases, leaving 14 bases between them. The CDR3 totals 15 residues.

The V and J genes are TRBV9 and TRBJ1-2; a weak D match, TRBD1 (5 bases). In germline, CDR1 is SGDLS, CDR2 YYNGEE. This CDR3 contains 16 residues. The V end lost 1 base, the J end lost 0 bases, and 13 bases lay between the germline ends. DNA of the CDR3: TGTGCCAGCAGCGTAACCCCGTGGACAACTAACTATGGCTACACCTTC. It codes for CASSVTPWTTNYGYTF.

This clone occurred a few times. The genes are TRBV5-6 and TRBJ2-2, with D perhaps TRBD1 (5 bases). Trimming took off 3 bases at V and 6 bases at J, with 12 bases between the two ends. CDR3 size: 14 residues. Germline CDR1 and CDR2: SGHDT and YYEEEE. The CDR3 sequence is CASSYGRESGELFF. DNA for the CDR3: TGTGCCAGCAGCTACGGCAGGGAATCCGGGGAGCTGTTTTTT.

The chain employs TRBV28 and TRBJ2-1; a possible D gene is TRBD2 (5 bases). Looked up from germline, CDR1 is MDHEN and CDR2 is SYDVKM. The CDR3 is 15 residues long. V lost 3 bases, J lost 0 bases, and 9 bases lay in between. The CDR3 nucleotides are TGTGCCAGCAGTTTGTACGGGAACTCCTACAATGAGCAGTTCTTC. It codes for CASSLYGNSYNEQFF.

This clone was counted a single time. The CDR3 coding sequence is TGTGCCAGCAGCAAAGACAGTCCGCAGATGGGGAATGAAAAACTGTTTTTT. Translated: CASSKDSPQMGNEKLFF. The V call is TRBV7-6, the J call TRBJ1-4, with a weak D call TRBD1 (5 bases). V was shortened by 5 bases and J by 5 bases, with 21 bases between the two germline ends. Looked up from germline, CDR1 is SGHVS and CDR2 is FNYEAQ. The CDR3 contains 17 residues.

In this sample, this clone turned up once. This chain uses TRBV5-4 with TRBJ1-6; TRBD1 matches at 7 bases. V lost 1 base, J lost 0 bases, and 7 bases stayed unmatched. The CDR3 length is 18 residues. Germline CDR1 SGHNT, CDR2 YYREEE (reference sequence). CDR3 bases: TGTGCCAGCAGCTTGCTAGGGGACAGTAGCTCCTATAATTCACCCCTCCACTTT. It specifies CASSLLGDSSSYNSPLHF.

This chain uses TRBV5-1 with TRBJ2-7; perhaps TRBD1 as D (6 bases). Germline CDR1 reads SGHRS; CDR2 reads YFSETQ. The CDR3 loop spans 15 amino acids. Trimming left V 5 bases short and J 6 bases short, with 21 bases between. The CDR3 coding sequence is TGCGCCAGCAGGCTCCCCGACAGGCCCGGGGCCGAGCAGTACTTC. As protein: CASRLPDRPGAEQYF.

This chain links TRBV19 with TRBJ1-5, with D perhaps matching TRBD1 (6 bases). Germline lookup yields CDR1 LNHDA and CDR2 SQIVND (reference sequence). V was shortened by 4 bases and J by 2 bases, with 15 bases between the two germline ends. The CDR3 length is 16 residues. In DNA form, the CDR3 reads TGTGCCAGTAGTAGGGGGGCAGGGGAGGGCAATCAGCCCCAGCATTTT. It is translated as CASSRGAGEGNQPQHF.

The DNA for the CDR3 is TGTGCCAGCAGCTTCTCCAGCAGGGGTTCCTGGACTGAAGCTTTCTTT. This encodes CASSFSSRGSWTEAFF. The genes are TRBV7-9 and TRBJ1-1, with D possibly being TRBD1 (6 bases). Germline lookup yields CDR1 SEHNR and CDR2 FQNEAQ (reference sequence). V lost 3 bases and J 5 bases, leaving 19 bases between the germline ends. The CDR3 is 16 residues long.

This rearrangement joins TRBV7-8 to TRBJ1-1; a weak D match, TRBD1 (6 bases). CDR1 SGHVS and CDR2 FQNEAQ come from the germline V gene. The germline V and J ends were trimmed by 7 bases and 11 bases, with 17 bases remaining between them. There are 12 residues in the CDR3. The CDR3 loop reads CASTLQGSGAFF. The CDR3 DNA follows: TGTGCCAGCACGCTACAGGGTTCGGGGGCTTTCTTT.

This chain joins TRBV7-2 and TRBJ2-7; D gene ambiguous. Germline V CDR1 and CDR2: SGHTA, FQGNSA. The CDR3 contains 12 residues. Deletions cut 5 bases from V and 4 bases from J, with 9 bases between. The CDR3 DNA follows: TGTGCCAGCAGCCTTAACGATTACGAGCAGTACTTC. Amino acids: CASSLNDYEQYF.

The chain employs TRBV4-2 and TRBJ2-2; 8 positions agree with TRBD2. CDR1 is LGHNA and CDR2 is YNFKEQ in the germline V gene. J gave up 3 bases and V 0 bases, and 9 bases lay outside the gene matches. The CDR3 sequence is 18 residues long. The CDR3 nucleotides read TGTGCCAGCAGCCAAGATTGGGGAACTAGCGGATACACCGGGGAGCTGTTTTTT. Protein: CASSQDWGTSGYTGELFF.

CDR3 sequence (DNA): TGCGCCAGCAGCTCCACAGGGGTGGGCTTAATGAACACTGAAGCTTTCTTT. Translated, it gives CASSSTGVGLMNTEAFF. The chain carries TRBV5-1 and TRBJ1-1; 7 nucleotides match TRBD1. This CDR3 comprises 17 residues. The junction had 11 bases not matched to a gene; V was cut back by 3 bases and J by 0 bases. Germline lookup yields CDR1 SGHRS and CDR2 YFSETQ. Full variable domain (outside the CDR3, taken from reference TRBV5-1 and TRBJ1-1): KAGVTQTPRYLIKTRGQQVTLSCSPISGHRSVSWYQQTPGQGLQFLFEYFSETQRNKGNFPGRFSGRQFSNSRSEMNVSTLELGDSALYLCASSSTGVGLMNTEAFFGQGTRLTVV.

The V call is TRBV2, the J call TRBJ1-4, with unresolved D. The CDR3 totals 14 residues. The germline gives CDR1 SNHLY, CDR2 FYNNEI. With 3 bases removed from V and 1 base from J, the gap between germline ends came to 6 bases. The CDR3 reads CASSDRGTNEKLFF. CDR3 in DNA: TGTGCCAGCAGTGACCGGGGAACTAATGAAAAACTGTTTTTT.

The chain carries TRBV19 and TRBJ2-1; tentative D call: TRBD2 (6 bases). CDR3 length: 17 residues. Germline CDR1 LNHDA, CDR2 SQIVND (reference sequence). Trimming shortened V by 2 bases and J by 0 bases, and 14 bases separated the two germline ends. The CDR3 reads CASSISRGLSSYNEQFF. In DNA form, the CDR3 reads TGTGCCAGTAGTATAAGTAGGGGACTGAGCTCCTACAATGAGCAGTTCTTC.

The CDR3 loop reads CASRWHEEQPQHF. The CDR3 DNA follows: TGTGCCAGCAGGTGGCACGAGGAACAGCCCCAGCATTTT. The chain uses TRBV27 and TRBJ1-5; no clear D. The CDR3 is made up of 13 amino acids. CDR1 MNHEY and CDR2 SMNVEV come from the germline V gene (reference sequence). Trimming left V 6 bases short and J 7 bases short, with 13 bases between.

The chain is built from TRBV5-1 and TRBJ2-1, with D possibly TRBD1 on 5 matching bases. From germline, CDR1 is SGHRS and CDR2 YFSETQ. V shed 3 bases and J shed 4 bases, with 14 bases lying between them. The CDR3 runs to 15 residues. CDR3 DNA: TGCGCCAGCAGCTCGACAGTTACGGTTTACAATGAGCAGTTCTTC. This codes for CASSSTVTVYNEQFF. Supplemented by reference TRBV5-1 and TRBJ2-1, the full variable domain reads KAGVTQTPRYLIKTRGQQVTLSCSPISGHRSVSWYQQTPGQGLQFLFEYFSETQRNKGNFPGRFSGRQFSNSRSEMNVSTLELGDSALYLCASSSTVTVYNEQFFGPGTRLTVL.

The chain employs TRBV6-5 and TRBJ2-7; D might be TRBD2 (5 bases). V lost 0 bases and J 1 base, leaving 10 bases between the germline ends. CDR1 is MNHEY, CDR2 SVGAGI, per germline. CDR3 length equals 15 residues. The CDR3 sequence: CASSYSGEFSYEQYF. Here the CDR3 DNA reads TGTGCCAGCAGTTACTCCGGGGAATTTTCCTACGAGCAGTACTTC.

The chain employs TRBV18 and TRBJ2-7; TRBD2 agrees at 11 bases. Trimming cost V 1 base and J 5 bases; bases outside gene matches: 7. Germline loops: CDR1 KGHSH, CDR2 LQKENI. This CDR3 region has 16 residues. In nucleotides, the CDR3 is TGTGCCAGCTCACCACTAGCGGGGGGGCTGCAGAACGAGCAGTACTTC. Amino acids: CASSPLAGGLQNEQYF.

As concerns this clone: This CDR3 is missing its conserved last phenylalanine or tryptophan, likely due to a read error. No DNA is shown, since the ends of the CDR3 on it are uncertain; the CDR3 is the one TCRdb lists. The CDR3 region is CATSRDERPQ. V gene TRBV15 combines with J gene TRBJ2-4. The germline CDR1 and CDR2 sequences are LNHNV and YYDKDF (reference sequence). 10 amino acids form the CDR3, both terminal residues included.